This TCR beta chain was captured by sequencing in a study of blood T cell repertoires in COVID-19. Study details: Sample material is recorded as cDNA or gDNA derived from T cells, B-cell-depleted T cells, or PBMCs.

The V end lost 7 bases, the J end lost 1 base, and 23 bases lay between the germline ends. The CDR3 is 17 amino acids. Participants' reported clinical history set cohort assignment. Two consecutive negative NP/OP PCR tests, clearance, or resolved symptoms defined Cohort 3 recovery. Authors' data handling: Reference gene primers were amplified, and this amplification served to estimate nucleated cell counts. Assay used: immunoSEQ multiplex PCR; TCRdb lists only in-frame clones, some missing. The V and J calls and clone size were taken over from that table, and D and trimming were inferred from the DNA. The sample shows about 410,000 clones, roughly 90% of them seen only once.

This chain joins TRBV23-1 and TRBJ2-7, with D hard to call. TRBV23-1 is assigned to the ORF class and has an uncertain function. The sequence was collected from a woman in her 30s who had recovered from COVID-19. The sample comprised PBMCs or T cells enriched from blood (not recorded which). CDR3 region: CASTPGEPNTLSYEQYF. CDR3 DNA: TGCGCCAGCACTCCGGGTGAACCAAATACTTTATCCTACGAGCAGTACTTC.